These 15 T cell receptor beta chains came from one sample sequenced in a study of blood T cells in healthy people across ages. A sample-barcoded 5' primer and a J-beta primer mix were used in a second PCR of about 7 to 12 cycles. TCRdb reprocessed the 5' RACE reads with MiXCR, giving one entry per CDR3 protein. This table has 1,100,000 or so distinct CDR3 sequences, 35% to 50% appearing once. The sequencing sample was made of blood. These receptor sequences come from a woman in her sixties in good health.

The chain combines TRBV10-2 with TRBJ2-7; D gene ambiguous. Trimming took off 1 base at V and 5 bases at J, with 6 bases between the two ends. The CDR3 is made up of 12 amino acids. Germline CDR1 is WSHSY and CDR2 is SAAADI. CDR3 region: CASSEYVHEQYF. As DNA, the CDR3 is TGCGCCAGCAGTGAGTATGTCCACGAGCAGTACTTC.

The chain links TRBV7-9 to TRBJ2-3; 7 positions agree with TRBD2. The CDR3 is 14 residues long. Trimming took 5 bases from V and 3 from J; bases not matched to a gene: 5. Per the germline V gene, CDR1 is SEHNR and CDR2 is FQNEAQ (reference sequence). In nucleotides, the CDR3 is TGTGCCAGCAGCCCGCGGGAGCTTACAGATACGCAGTATTTT. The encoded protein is CASSPRELTDTQYF.

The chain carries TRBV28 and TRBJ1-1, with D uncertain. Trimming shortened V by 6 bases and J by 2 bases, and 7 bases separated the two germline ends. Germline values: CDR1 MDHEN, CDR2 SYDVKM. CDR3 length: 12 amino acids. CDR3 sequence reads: CASSPINTEAFF. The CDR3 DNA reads TGTGCCAGCAGCCCCATTAACACTGAAGCTTTCTTT.

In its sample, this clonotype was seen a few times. CDR3 residues: CASSIPSYGYTF. In DNA, the CDR3 is TGTGCCAGTAGTATTCCGTCCTATGGCTACACCTTC. This chain connects TRBV19 to TRBJ1-2; no definite D call. This CDR3 has 12 residues. Trimming pared 3 bases from V and 4 bases from J, leaving 6 bases between. CDR1 and CDR2 from the germline V gene are LNHDA and SQIVND (reference sequence). The whole variable domain, remainder taken from reference TRBV19 and TRBJ1-2, is DGGITQSPKYLFRKEGQNVTLSCEQNLNHDAMYWYRQDPGQGLRLIYYSQIVNDFQKGDIAEGYSVSREKKESFPLTVTSAQKNPTAFYLCASSIPSYGYTFGSGTRLTVV.

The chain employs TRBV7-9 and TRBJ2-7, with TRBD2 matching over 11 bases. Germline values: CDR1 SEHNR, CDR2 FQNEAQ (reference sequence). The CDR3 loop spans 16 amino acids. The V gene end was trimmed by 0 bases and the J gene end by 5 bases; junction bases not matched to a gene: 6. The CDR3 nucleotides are TGTGCCAGCAGCTTAGCGCAGAAACTAGCGGGAGACGAGCAGTACTTC. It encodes CASSLAQKLAGDEQYF.

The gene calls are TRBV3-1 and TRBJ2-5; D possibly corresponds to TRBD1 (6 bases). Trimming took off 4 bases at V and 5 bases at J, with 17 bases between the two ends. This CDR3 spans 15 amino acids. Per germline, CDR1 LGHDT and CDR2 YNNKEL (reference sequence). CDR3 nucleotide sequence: TGTGCCAGCAGCCCCGGATCGACAGGTTTGGAGACCCAGTACTTC. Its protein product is CASSPGSTGLETQYF.

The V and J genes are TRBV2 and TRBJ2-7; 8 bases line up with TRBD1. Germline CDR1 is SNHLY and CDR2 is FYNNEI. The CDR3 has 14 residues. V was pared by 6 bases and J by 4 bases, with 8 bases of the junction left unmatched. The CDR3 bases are TGTGCCAGCAGGAGAGGACAGGGAGTATACGAGCAGTACTTC. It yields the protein CASRRGQGVYEQYF.

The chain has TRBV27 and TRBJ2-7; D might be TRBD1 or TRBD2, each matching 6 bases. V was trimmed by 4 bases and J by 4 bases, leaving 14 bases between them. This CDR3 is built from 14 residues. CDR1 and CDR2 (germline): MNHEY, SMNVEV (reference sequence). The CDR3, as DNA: TGTGCCAGCAGTTCGGGGGACAACACATACGAGCAGTACTTC. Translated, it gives CASSSGDNTYEQYF.

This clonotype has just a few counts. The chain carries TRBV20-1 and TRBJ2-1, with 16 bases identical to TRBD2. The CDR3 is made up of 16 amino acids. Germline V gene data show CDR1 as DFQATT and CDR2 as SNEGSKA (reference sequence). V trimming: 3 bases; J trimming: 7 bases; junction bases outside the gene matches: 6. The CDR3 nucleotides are TGCAGTGCTAGGAGGCCGGGACTAGCGGGAGGGAATGAGCAGTTCTTC. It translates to CSARRPGLAGGNEQFF.

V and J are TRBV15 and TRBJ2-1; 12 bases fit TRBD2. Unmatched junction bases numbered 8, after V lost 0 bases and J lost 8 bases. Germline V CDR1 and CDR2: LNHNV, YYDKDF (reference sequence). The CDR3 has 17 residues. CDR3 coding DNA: TGTGCCACCAGCAGAGATCGGGCTAGCGGGAGGGTACATGAGCAGTTCTTC. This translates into CATSRDRASGRVHEQFF.

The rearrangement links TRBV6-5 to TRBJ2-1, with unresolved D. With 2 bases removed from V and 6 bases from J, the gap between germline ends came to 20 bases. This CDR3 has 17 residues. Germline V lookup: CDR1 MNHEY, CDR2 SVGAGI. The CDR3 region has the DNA TGTGCCAGCAGTTACCCCTCACGTATAGGAGCGACCAATGAGCAGTTCTTC. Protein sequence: CASSYPSRIGATNEQFF.

CDR3 DNA sequence: TGCAGTGCTAGAACCCCCACGAGCACAGATACGCAGTATTTT. It is translated as CSARTPTSTDTQYF. The chain combines TRBV20-1 with TRBJ2-3; D remains ambiguous. Germline V gene sequence: CDR1 DFQATT, CDR2 SNEGSKA (reference sequence). V gave up 2 bases and J gave up 0 bases, with 9 bases separating them. The CDR3 runs to 14 residues.

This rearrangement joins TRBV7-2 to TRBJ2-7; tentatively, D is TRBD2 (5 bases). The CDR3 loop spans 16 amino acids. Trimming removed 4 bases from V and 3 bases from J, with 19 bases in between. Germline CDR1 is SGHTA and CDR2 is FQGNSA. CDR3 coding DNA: TGTGCCAGCAGCTACCTCTGGGCCGGGGATCTCTACGAGCAGTACTTC. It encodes CASSYLWAGDLYEQYF.

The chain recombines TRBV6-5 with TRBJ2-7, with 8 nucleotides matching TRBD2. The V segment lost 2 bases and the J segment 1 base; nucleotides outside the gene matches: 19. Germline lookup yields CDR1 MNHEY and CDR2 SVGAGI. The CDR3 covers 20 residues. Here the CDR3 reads CASSYGSPLAGRANSYEQYF. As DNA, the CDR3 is TGTGCCAGCAGTTACGGGAGTCCCCTAGCCGGGAGGGCAAATTCCTACGAGCAGTACTTC.

The CDR3 DNA follows: TGTGCCATCAGTGAATTCCCCGGTTCACCCCTCCACTTT. Encoded protein: CAISEFPGSPLHF. The chain uses TRBV10-3 and TRBJ1-6; D unresolved. V gave up 3 bases and J gave up 9 bases, with 9 bases separating them. The germline V gene has CDR1 ENHRY and CDR2 SYGVKD. The length of the CDR3 is 13 residues.